Each of the 17 T cell receptor beta chains below was sequenced from the same sample in a study of preoperative IRX-2 immunotherapy in early breast cancer. Treatment here: preoperative locoregional IRX-2 cytokine immunotherapy. Only in-frame clones appear in the TCRdb table, and some are missing; sequencing was by immunoSEQ multiplex PCR. The data show under 40,000 clones, roughly 90% seen once. Sequencing was performed on tumor tissue, taken after IRX-2 immunotherapy. These receptors originate from a human donor with breast cancer.

This chain uses TRBV19 with TRBJ2-2; D gene unclear. This CDR3 is built from 12 residues. Trimming took 3 bases from V and 6 from J, leaving 5 bases between them. Per germline, CDR1 LNHDA and CDR2 SQIVND (reference sequence). The CDR3 protein is CASSIFSGELFF. CDR3 DNA sequence: TGTGCCAGTAGTATTTTCTCCGGGGAGCTGTTTTTT.

The rearrangement links TRBV10-2 to TRBJ2-6; 9 bases are a match to TRBD1. J lost 0 bases, V lost 6 bases, and 6 bases had no gene match. Germline loops: CDR1 WSHSY, CDR2 SAAADI. This CDR3 region has 17 residues. The CDR3 protein is CASRIDRGYSGANVLTF. The CDR3 coding sequence is TGCGCCAGCAGGATAGACAGGGGGTACTCTGGGGCCAACGTCCTGACTTTC.

The chain carries TRBV12-2 and TRBJ1-5. TRBV12-2 is an annotated pseudogene. The CDR3 loop spans 14 amino acids. CDR3 DNA sequence: TGTGCCTGCCACCGGCGGGGGCCCAATCAGCCCCAGCATTTT. Its translation: CACHRRGPNQPQHF.

This chain links TRBV11-3 with TRBJ1-2, with D perhaps matching TRBD1 (5 bases). V lost 3 bases and J lost 5, with 13 bases in between. CDR1 SGHNT and CDR2 YENEEA come from the germline V gene. The CDR3 extends over 14 amino acids. The CDR3 loop is CASSFSGSSYGYTF. CDR3 sequence (DNA): TGTGCCAGCAGCTTTTCAGGGTCTAGTTATGGCTACACCTTC.

The chain uses TRBV18 and TRBJ2-1; 11 nucleotides match TRBD1. Germline values: CDR1 KGHSH, CDR2 LQKENI. Trimming at V came to 5 bases and at J to 4 bases, leaving 4 bases not matched to a gene. This CDR3 is built from 15 residues. CDR3 amino acids: CASSTGQGAYNEQFF. The CDR3 nucleotides are TGTGCCAGCTCAACTGGACAGGGGGCTTACAATGAGCAGTTCTTC.

V is TRBV6-8 and J is TRBJ1-1; D ambiguous. V was pared by 4 bases and J by 1 base, with 13 bases between. This CDR3 contains 15 residues. The germline V gene has CDR1 MNHGY and CDR2 SAAAGT. CDR3 region: CASSFPLHGNTEAFF. The DNA of the CDR3 is TGTGCCAGCAGTTTTCCACTCCACGGGAACACTGAAGCTTTCTTT.

The genes are TRBV6-8 and TRBJ2-2; D ambiguous. Germline V gene data show CDR1 as MNHGY and CDR2 as SAAAGT. CDR3 length: 14 amino acids. Between the trimmed V and J ends, which lost 10 bases and 3 bases, there was a span of 15 bases. The CDR3 protein is CAISRGPDTGELFF. CDR3 sequence (DNA): TGTGCCATCAGCCGAGGACCTGACACCGGGGAGCTGTTTTTT.

The V and J genes are TRBV7-6 and TRBJ2-1; D may be TRBD2 (6 bases). Per the germline V gene, CDR1 is SGHVS and CDR2 is FNYEAQ. The CDR3 covers 16 residues. V lost 2 bases and J 7 bases, leaving 18 bases between the germline ends. DNA for the CDR3: TGTGCCAGCAGCTTACGCCGGGAGATGGCACGGAATGAGCAGTTCTTC. Translated: CASSLRREMARNEQFF.

The sample holds one count of this clone. This chain joins TRBV7-1 and TRBJ1-2; D possibly corresponds to TRBD1 (6 bases). TRBV7-1 is an open reading frame, and its role is uncertain. This CDR3 is built from 14 residues. V lost 4 bases and J 8 bases, leaving 17 bases between the germline ends. CDR3 sequence: CASSLKPGEGGYTF. CDR3 coding DNA: TGTGCCAGCAGCTTAAAACCAGGGGAAGGGGGCTACACCTTC.

The V call is TRBV29-1, the J call TRBJ1-2, with D unresolved. CDR1 and CDR2 (germline): SQVTM, ANQGSEA. This CDR3 is built from 12 residues. Trimming removed 1 base from V and 6 bases from J, with 9 bases in between. The CDR3 region has the DNA TGCAGCGTTGAAGGTCAGGAGGATGGCTACACCTTC. Its translation is CSVEGQEDGYTF.

The genes are TRBV14 and TRBJ2-5; 7 bases match TRBD1. This CDR3 has 14 amino acids. After removal of 5 bases from V and 5 bases from J, the junction contained 8 bases not matched to a gene. From germline, CDR1 is SGHDN and CDR2 FVKESK. The CDR3 here is CASSFRGTMETQYF. CDR3 DNA: TGTGCCAGCAGCTTCAGGGGGACGATGGAGACCCAGTACTTC.

The rearrangement links TRBV28 to TRBJ1-1, with TRBD1 identical over 9 bases. Germline CDR1 MDHEN, CDR2 SYDVKM. Trimming took 7 bases from V and 10 from J; bases not matched to a gene: 19. The CDR3 loop spans 16 amino acids. CDR3 sequence: CASKGTGTSSMRRAFF. CDR3 DNA sequence: TGTGCCAGCAAAGGGACAGGGACTTCCAGCATGAGGCGAGCTTTCTTT.

CDR3 bases: TGTGCCAGCTCACCAATACTAGCGGGTATTACAAGCTCCTACAATGAGCAGTTCTTC. It encodes CASSPILAGITSSYNEQFF. V gene TRBV18 combines with J gene TRBJ2-1; 9 nucleotides agree with TRBD2. V lost 2 bases to trimming and J lost 0 bases; unmatched junction nucleotides: 11. This CDR3 region has 19 residues. Germline lookup yields CDR1 KGHSH and CDR2 LQKENI. The entire variable domain, with the rest obtained from reference TRBV18 and TRBJ2-1, is as follows: NAGVMQNPRHLVRRRGQEARLRCSPMKGHSHVYWYRQLPEEGLKFMVYLQKENIIDESGMPKERFSAEFPKEGPSILRIQQVVRGDSAAYFCASSPILAGITSSYNEQFFGPGTRLTVL.

The chain has TRBV28 and TRBJ1-2, with 7 bases aligning to TRBD1. The CDR3 extends over 13 amino acids. Germline trimming cut 3 bases from V and 7 bases from J; bases unmatched to any gene: 5. Germline V gives CDR1 MDHEN, CDR2 SYDVKM. The CDR3 region is CASSLIGGGGYTF. Here the CDR3 DNA reads TGTGCCAGCAGTTTGATAGGGGGCGGTGGCTACACCTTC.

This chain joins TRBV6-8 and TRBJ2-1; 12 bases are shared with TRBD2. J gave up 6 bases and V 5 bases, and 8 bases lay outside the gene matches. The CDR3 is made up of 16 amino acids. Per germline, CDR1 MNHGY and CDR2 SAAAGT. CDR3 sequence: CASSAPGLAGINEQFF. The CDR3 nucleotides are TGTGCCAGCAGTGCACCGGGACTAGCGGGCATCAATGAGCAGTTCTTC.

CDR3 sequence reads: CASSRTSGGTGELFF. In nucleotides, the CDR3 is TGCGCCAGCAGCCGGACTTCGGGAGGGACCGGGGAGCTGTTTTTT. V and J are TRBV1 and TRBJ2-2; TRBD2 is taken as the D call from the table, unchecked against the DNA. TRBV1 is described as a pseudogene. This CDR3 is 15 amino acids long.

The chain combines TRBV5-1 with TRBJ2-3; 7 bases fit TRBD1. There are 14 residues in the CDR3. Per the germline V gene, CDR1 is SGHRS and CDR2 is YFSETQ. Losses at the gene ends were 4 bases for V and 2 bases for J; bases not matched to a gene: 4. CDR3 amino acids: CASSKTGVTDTQYF. The CDR3 DNA reads as TGCGCCAGCAGCAAAACAGGGGTCACAGATACGCAGTATTTT.